A single sample is the source of the 32 T cell receptor beta chains below, sequenced in a study of CDR3 diversity in severe acne. TCRdb re-derived calls from the PCR reads in MiXCR, one entry per CDR3 protein. The profile shows around 85,000 distinct CDR3 sequences, about 49% of them singletons. The sample consisted of blood. The source is a male donor with severe acne vulgaris.

V and J are TRBV7-9 and TRBJ1-6; possible D gene TRBD1, 5 bases. CDR1 SEHNR and CDR2 FQNEAQ come from the germline V gene (reference sequence). CDR3 length equals 15 residues. Deletions cut 5 bases from V and 8 bases from J, with 16 bases between. In nucleotides, the CDR3 is TGTGCCAGCAGCGCTTGGGGCAAAGGGGATTCACCCCTCCACTTT. This encodes CASSAWGKGDSPLHF.

A note on this clonotype: A read error is possible here, since a much larger clone lies one base away. The CDR3 carries no conserved terminal phenylalanine or tryptophan, so it likely arises from a read error. The chain has TRBV25-1 and TRBJ2-7; possible D gene TRBD1, 6 bases. The CDR3 consists of 12 residues. V lost 7 bases and J 7 bases, leaving 14 bases between the germline ends. The germline CDR1 and CDR2 sequences are MGHDK and SYGVNS. The CDR3 DNA reads as TGTGCCAGCACTCACAGGGTCGGGGAGCAGTACTCC. This sequence encodes CASTHRVGEQYS.

The CDR3 spells CSAGTGTGGSDEQYF. As DNA, the CDR3 is TGCAGTGCTGGAACCGGGACAGGGGGATCGGACGAGCAGTACTTC. The rearrangement uses TRBV20-1 and TRBJ2-7; 11 bases are a match to TRBD1. This CDR3 is built from 15 residues. CDR1 and CDR2 (germline): DFQATT, SNEGSKA (reference sequence). V lost 5 bases and J lost 5; bases outside the gene matches: 11.

The chain joins TRBV7-2 to TRBJ2-7; 10 bases map to TRBD1. The germline V gene encodes CDR1 SGHTA and CDR2 FQGNSA. V trimming: 4 bases; J trimming: 6 bases; junction bases outside the gene matches: 6. CDR3 length: 14 amino acids. CDR3 sequence reads: CASSSGGQGVEQYF. The CDR3 nucleotides are TGTGCCAGCAGCTCAGGAGGACAGGGGGTCGAGCAGTACTTC.

This clonotype was detected ten times or more. V gene TRBV10-3 combines with J gene TRBJ2-5; D unclear. V lost 3 bases and J lost 5, with 4 bases in between. This CDR3 has 11 residues. Looked up from germline, CDR1 is ENHRY and CDR2 is SYGVKD. Here the CDR3 reads CAISDVETQYF. The CDR3 DNA reads TGTGCCATCAGTGATGTGGAGACCCAGTACTTC.

This clonotype was counted ten times or more. This clone may be a read error of a much larger clone one base away. The V gene is TRBV25-1, the J gene TRBJ2-1; a possible D gene is TRBD2 (6 bases). The CDR3 covers 12 residues. Germline lookup yields CDR1 MGHDK and CDR2 SYGVNS. CDR3 region: CASRGLYNERFF. In DNA, the CDR3 is TGTGCCAGCCGGGGACTCTACAATGAGCGGTTCTTC.

A word on this clonotype: A read error may be the cause here, since a much bigger clone is one base away. The V and J genes are TRBV12-3 or TRBV12-4 and TRBJ2-1; D gene uncertain. V lost 6 bases to trimming and J lost 4 bases, with 10 bases between them. The CDR3 covers 13 residues. The CDR3 protein is CASSVDLYNEQFF. The CDR3 DNA reads TGTGCCAGCAGCGTAGACCTTTACAATGAGCAGTTCTTC.

The gene calls are TRBV12-3 or TRBV12-4 and TRBJ2-7; D gene uncertain. This CDR3 contains 12 residues. The V and J ends lost 2 bases and 6 bases respectively, with 8 bases between them. CDR3 in amino acids: CASSLRPVEQYF. The CDR3 nucleotides read TGTGCCAGCAGTTTACGTCCGGTCGAGCAGTACTTC.

This clonotype was counted a few times. The chain employs TRBV12-3 or TRBV12-4 and TRBJ2-1; D is possibly TRBD1 (6 bases). The CDR3 runs to 13 residues. V was cut by 7 bases and J by 8 bases, with 15 bases left in between. Written as DNA, the CDR3 is TGTGCCAGCATGATCTTTCCAGGGGATGAGCAGTTCTTC. It codes for CASMIFPGDEQFF.

This clonotype has only a few counts. The V call is TRBV7-3, the J call TRBJ1-6, with unresolved D. There are 15 residues in the CDR3. Trimming took off 3 bases at V and 6 bases at J, with 12 bases between the two ends. Germline values: CDR1 SGHTA, CDR2 FQGTGA. The CDR3: CASSLRGLPNSPLHF. In DNA, the CDR3 is TGTGCCAGCAGCTTGCGTGGCCTTCCTAATTCACCCCTCCACTTT.

The chain has TRBV24-1 and TRBJ2-2; D not resolved. The V and J ends lost 0 bases and 6 bases respectively, with 4 bases between them. This CDR3 contains 13 residues. CDR1 is KGHDR and CDR2 is SFDVKD in the germline V gene. This CDR3 is CATSDLLAGELFF. DNA of the CDR3: TGTGCCACCAGTGATTTGCTCGCCGGGGAGCTGTTTTTT.

The V call is TRBV20-1, the J call TRBJ2-1, with 14 bases that match TRBD2. The CDR3 is made up of 13 amino acids. Germline values: CDR1 DFQATT, CDR2 SNEGSKA (reference sequence). CDR3 loop: CSRTSGRQDEQFF. The CDR3 bases are TGCAGCAGGACTAGCGGGAGGCAGGATGAGCAGTTCTTC.

The J gene is TRBJ1-4, the V gene TRBV12-3 or TRBV12-4; 7 nucleotides match TRBD1. The CDR3 is 17 residues long. The ends lost 6 bases at V and 8 bases at J; junction bases unmatched: 18. The CDR3 reads CASSPGPQGDVGEKLFF. The CDR3 DNA follows: TGTGCCAGCAGCCCAGGCCCTCAGGGGGATGTAGGGGAAAAACTGTTTTTT.

V usage is TRBV2 and J usage is TRBJ2-7; D remains unclear. Trimming removed 7 bases at V and 6 bases at J, with 19 bases between. The CDR3 spans 14 residues. Germline assignment: CDR1 SNHLY and CDR2 FYNNEI. The CDR3 sequence: CASTSPAGRGEQYF. CDR3 sequence (DNA): TGTGCCAGCACCTCTCCGGCCGGACGAGGCGAGCAGTACTTC.

This clonotype came up many times. The chain recombines TRBV7-8 with TRBJ2-3, with 13 bases identical to TRBD2. The junction had 29 bases not matched to a gene; V was cut back by 5 bases and J by 6 bases. The germline V gene encodes CDR1 SGHVS and CDR2 FQNEAQ. The CDR3 loop spans 23 amino acids. The CDR3 reads CASSPYRPRLAGGLRGGRDTQYF. The CDR3 DNA reads TGTGCCAGCAGCCCCTATCGCCCCAGACTAGCGGGAGGACTCCGGGGGGGTAGGGATACGCAGTATTTT.

The table lists this clonotype with many counts. The genes are TRBV29-1 and TRBJ1-3; D is uncertain. Looked up from germline, CDR1 is SQVTM and CDR2 is ANQGSEA. The CDR3 spans 13 residues. V lost 7 bases and J 1 base, leaving 11 bases between the germline ends. The DNA of the CDR3 is TGCAGCGCCGAGATGGATTCTGGAAACACCATATATTTT. Protein product: CSAEMDSGNTIYF.

Remarks on this clonotype: This may be a read error: a much more frequent sequence differs by one nucleotide. The chain is built from TRBV6-4 and TRBJ2-3, with 9 bases aligning to TRBD2. The CDR3 runs to 14 residues. The V gene's germline CDR1 is MRHNA and CDR2 SNTAGT. The DNA for the CDR3 is TGTGCCAGCAGTGAGGGACTAGCCACAGATGCGCAGTATTTT. Translated, it gives CASSEGLATDAQYF.

This clonotype was detected a few times. V and J are TRBV11-2 and TRBJ2-7, with D maybe TRBD2 (7 bases). Trimming removed 5 bases from V and 1 base from J, with 15 bases in between. CDR1 is SGHAT and CDR2 is FQNNGV in the germline V gene. CDR3 size: 15 residues. CDR3 region: CASSPGGGSSYEQYF. The CDR3 DNA sequence: TGTGCCAGCAGCCCCGGGGGCGGGAGTTCCTACGAGCAGTACTTC.

The table lists this clonotype with a few counts. This chain uses TRBV19 with TRBJ1-1, with 8 positions matching TRBD1. With V trimmed by 6 bases and J by 5 bases, 8 bases remained unmatched. The CDR3 runs 14 residues. In germline, CDR1 is LNHDA, CDR2 SQIVND (reference sequence). The CDR3 DNA reads TGTGCCAGTAGGATTGGTCAGGGGGCAACTGAAGCTTTCTTT. This gives the protein CASRIGQGATEAFF.

This clonotype was picked up many times. This chain links TRBV12-5 with TRBJ2-3; D not certain. Germline CDR1 reads LGHNT; CDR2 reads FRNRAP. Trimming stripped 3 bases from V and 5 bases from J, with 9 bases between. The CDR3 has 13 amino acids. The CDR3 spells CASGFGSGDTQYF. The CDR3 DNA reads TGTGCTAGTGGTTTCGGCTCGGGAGATACGCAGTATTTT.

This chain uses TRBV7-8 with TRBJ2-2; 8 bases line up with TRBD1. Trimming removed 6 bases from V and 5 bases from J; junction bases left unmatched: 5. CDR1 is SGHVS, CDR2 FQNEAQ, per germline. The CDR3 contains 14 residues. Here the CDR3 reads CASSVQGDTGELFF. CDR3 bases: TGTGCCAGCAGTGTACAGGGGGATACCGGGGAGCTGTTTTTT.

DNA for the CDR3: TGCGCCAGCAGCCCGAGACTAGCGGGAGTGGGAGAGCAGTTCTTC. Encoded protein: CASSPRLAGVGEQFF. This sequence joins TRBV5-1 and TRBJ2-1, with TRBD2 identical over 12 bases. Germline CDR1 SGHRS, CDR2 YFSETQ. V lost 4 bases, J lost 10 bases, and 9 bases stayed unmatched. CDR3 length: 15 residues. Supplemented by reference TRBV5-1 and TRBJ2-1, the full variable domain reads KAGVTQTPRYLIKTRGQQVTLSCSPISGHRSVSWYQQTPGQGLQFLFEYFSETQRNKGNFPGRFSGRQFSNSRSEMNVSTLELGDSALYLCASSPRLAGVGEQFFGPGTRLTVL.

As to this clonotype: One junction end does not reproduce the germline sequence, and a read error may be involved. This chain's CDR3 is CASSSETGRTEALF. The CDR3 DNA follows: TGTGCCAGCAGCTCCGAGACAGGGAGGACTGAAGCTCTCTTT. The chain links TRBV7-8 to TRBJ1-1; 7 bases fit TRBD1. The CDR3 contains 14 residues. The germline CDR1 and CDR2 sequences are SGHVS and FQNEAQ.

Points on this clonotype: A much larger clone differs from this one at a single base, so this may be a read error. The chain is built from TRBV11-2 and TRBJ2-3; D is unresolved. Germline V lookup: CDR1 SGHAT, CDR2 FQNNGV. The CDR3 loop spans 15 amino acids. CDR3 sequence (DNA): TGTGCCAGCAGTGACTCGAGTAGGCAATCAGATACGCAGTGTTTT. It is translated as CASSDSSRQSDTQCF.

The chain is built from TRBV7-8 and TRBJ2-5; 13 positions match TRBD2. Per germline, CDR1 SGHVS and CDR2 FQNEAQ. The ends lost 4 bases at V and 4 bases at J; junction bases unmatched: 12. This CDR3 comprises 18 residues. The CDR3 region is CASSYRSGLAGVLETQYF. The CDR3 DNA is TGTGCCAGCAGCTATAGGAGCGGACTAGCGGGAGTCTTAGAGACCCAGTACTTC. The variable domain in full, completed from reference TRBV7-8 and TRBJ2-5, reads GAGVSQSPRYKVAKRGQDVALRCDPISGHVSLFWYQQALGQGPEFLTYFQNEAQLDKSGLPSDRFFAERPEGSVSTLKIQRTQQEDSAVYLCASSYRSGLAGVLETQYFGPGTRLLVL.

This clonotype occurred a few times. The chain employs TRBV7-3 and TRBJ2-5; 11 bases line up with TRBD2. V gave up 5 bases and J gave up 5 bases; unmatched junction bases: 7. The germline V gene has CDR1 SGHTA and CDR2 FQGTGA. The CDR3 runs to 15 residues. DNA for the CDR3: TGTGCCAGCAGCCCACTAGCGGGAGAACGGGAGACCCAGTACTTC. Translating gives CASSPLAGERETQYF.

This clonotype has a count of ten or more. The chain couples TRBV5-1 to TRBJ2-7; D unresolved. With 0 bases removed from V and 0 bases from J, the gap between germline ends came to 10 bases. This CDR3 is built from 15 residues. Germline loops: CDR1 SGHRS, CDR2 YFSETQ. The CDR3 nucleotides are TGCGCCAGCAGCTTGGATTGGCTACCCTCCTACGAGCAGTACTTC. Its protein product is CASSLDWLPSYEQYF.

The chain is built from TRBV15 and TRBJ2-7, with 11 bases fitting TRBD1. Germline CDR1 LNHNV, CDR2 YYDKDF (reference sequence). The CDR3 extends over 18 amino acids. J lost 3 bases, V lost 0 bases, and 10 bases had no gene match. The CDR3 sequence is CATSRESPGQGGVYEQYF. The CDR3, as DNA: TGTGCCACCAGCAGAGAAAGTCCGGGACAGGGGGGAGTCTACGAGCAGTACTTC.

This clonotype was observed many times. This chain links TRBV29-1 with TRBJ2-7; 7 bases are a match to TRBD1. Per the germline V gene, CDR1 is SQVTM and CDR2 is ANQGSEA. This CDR3 has 14 residues. The trim removed 6 bases at V and 6 bases at J, leaving 14 bases unmatched. In DNA, the CDR3 is TGCAGCGTAGAGGCCGGGACAGAGACGGGCGAGCAGTACTTC. Translated: CSVEAGTETGEQYF.

This clonotype was detected ten times or more. The chain links TRBV24-1 to TRBJ2-3, with D possibly TRBD1 on 5 matching bases. V shed 2 bases and J shed 2 bases, with 7 bases lying between them. The CDR3 runs 14 residues. From germline, CDR1 is KGHDR and CDR2 SFDVKD. In DNA, the CDR3 is TGTGCCACCAGTGATTCGACAGCCACAGATACGCAGTATTTT. Translation: CATSDSTATDTQYF.

This clonotype is medium-sized (0.01 to 0.1%) by share. This sequence joins TRBV5-1 and TRBJ2-1, with D tentatively TRBD1 or TRBD2 (5 bases each). In germline, CDR1 is SGHRS, CDR2 YFSETQ. With 2 bases removed from V and 6 bases from J, the gap between germline ends came to 15 bases. This CDR3 is 15 amino acids long. CDR3 sequence reads: CASSLQARDRNEQFF. CDR3 nucleotide sequence: TGCGCCAGCAGCTTACAAGCCCGGGACCGCAATGAGCAGTTCTTC.

This clonotype came up a few times. The V call is TRBV5-1, the J call TRBJ1-3, with unresolved D. Between the trimmed V and J ends, which lost 0 bases and 0 bases, there was a span of 7 bases. Germline V gene lookup returns CDR1 SGHRS and CDR2 YFSETQ. The CDR3 extends over 15 amino acids. The CDR3 protein is CASSLGGVSGNTIYF. The CDR3 coding sequence is TGCGCCAGCAGCTTGGGGGGTGTCTCTGGAAACACCATATATTTT.